The sequence of this T cell receptor beta chain was determined in a study of OX40 agonist ivuxolimab in advanced cancers. Background for the entire study: Ivuxolimab was an agonistic, fully human IgG2 monoclonal antibody directed against OX40 (CD134), a costimulatory receptor. Intravenous ivuxolimab was administered to patients every 2 weeks at six dose levels: 0.01, 0.1, 0.3, 1.5, 3 and 10 mg/kg. Among the roughly 50 dose-escalation patients, about 19 had hepatocellular carcinoma, about 15 melanoma, 9 renal cell carcinoma and 9 head and neck cancer. In the dose-escalation cohort, 75% to 90% of patients were male, and the mean age was 60 years with a range of roughly 23 to 90. Patients were allowed to have had prior anti-PD-1, anti-PD-L1 or anti-CTLA-4 therapy, and approximately 40% of the dose-escalation patients had been treated with checkpoint inhibitors. Partial responses occurred in three dose-escalation patients, of whom one had hepatocellular carcinoma and two had cutaneous melanoma. Peripheral TCRbeta sequencing aimed to test whether ivuxolimab altered TCR sequence diversity and caused clonal T-cell expansion. The paper covers the monotherapy dose-escalation part of the phase I ivuxolimab trial, which included N ≈ 50 patients.

Genomic DNA was extracted from sorted cells for sequencing of the TCRbeta CDR3 region. The immunoSEQ Assay was used to sequence the TCRbeta CDR3 regions. This is the immuneACCESS table as TCRdb keeps it, with only in-frame sequences that have V and J called. A part of the clones is gone; compared with another copy, unresolved V genes explain less than half, and the rest is unexplained. The sample includes 50,000 or so clones, with approximately 89% observed a single time. Of the sample, approximately 6% is held by the ten largest clones. From cysteine to phenylalanine, the CDR3 is 13 amino acids long. The DNA shown is the 39-base CDR3, in frame from base 1. From a lookup of the germline V gene (reference sequence), CDR1 and CDR2 are GTSNPN and SVGIG. Cut back by 0 bases and 6 bases, the V and J ends lie 12 bases apart. This clone is assessed as medium-sized (0.01 to 0.1%). The specificity of this receptor is unknown. No base quality information exists; no much larger clone differs at one position.

Patients with autoimmune disease history or receiving systemic immunosuppression were excluded from the trial. Peripheral blood for TCR sequencing was drawn from every dose cohort at baseline, at cycle 4 day 1 and at cycle 7 day 1. Samples came from an open-label, multicenter, first-in-human phase I dose-escalation trial of ivuxolimab. The trial enrolled adults with locally advanced or metastatic head and neck squamous cell, hepatocellular, melanoma or renal cell carcinoma. CD4+ and CD8+ T cells were sorted separately from peripheral blood before TCR sequencing. The study at large found these results: In partial responders in the 0.1-3.0 mg/kg groups, normalized peripheral clonal expansion was found to be among the lowest, especially among CD8+ T cells. Low levels of normalized T-cell clonal expansion were also shown by some nonresponding patients. At doses of 0.1 to 3.0 mg/kg, clonal expansion of both CD4+ and CD8+ blood T cells was observed from baseline to week 6. After ivuxolimab, expanded clones were on average more numerous among CD8+ T cells than among CD4+ T cells. The antigen specificity of the peripheral T cells that underwent clonal expansion was not determined.

The specimen was CD4+ or CD8+ T cells sorted from blood, collected in a trial of the OX40 agonist ivuxolimab. The sequence links TRBV30 to TRBJ2-7; the D gene cannot be named for sure. This TCR was recovered from an adult with an advanced solid tumor such as melanoma, head and neck, liver or kidney cancer. DNA sequence: TGTGCCTGGAGTGTTGACGGCGGTGGCGAGCAGTACTTC. The translation is CAWSVDGGGEQYF.